This is a list of T cell receptor beta chains from one sample in a study of radiation and T cells in renal cell carcinoma. The assay was immunoSEQ multiplex PCR, and TCRdb's table has in-frame clones only and misses some. The sample consists of 130,000 to 150,000 clones, 70% to 90% of them appearing once. Sequenced here: blood, sampled from a patient whose treatment included radiotherapy and nephrectomy. The receptors were gathered from a woman aged 50 to 65 with renal cell carcinoma. Both conserved end residues are part of each CDR3. D genes are given only for firm matches. For some rows the clone size is stated as once, few or many, or as a class when expanded; others skip it.

len: 16
v_gene: TRBV5-4
abundance: few
d_gene: TRBD1
j_gene: TRBJ1-6
CDR3nt: TGTGCCAGCAGCGGCAGGGGGAGCTCCTATAATTCACCCCTCCACTTT
CDR3aa: CASSGRGSSYNSPLHF

len: 15
v_gene: TRBV7-2
abundance: -
d_gene: -
j_gene: TRBJ1-1
CDR3nt: TGTGCCAGCAGCTTAGAGGCAGGTTCGAACACTGAAGCTTTCTTT
CDR3aa: CASSLEAGSNTEAFF

len: 15
v_gene: TRBV6-5
abundance: -
d_gene: TRBD2
j_gene: TRBJ2-7
CDR3nt: TGTGCCAGCAGTCCCCCTAGCGGGGGGGCCTACGAGCAGTACTTC
CDR3aa: CASSPPSGGAYEQYF

len: 12
v_gene: TRBV6-5
abundance: once
d_gene: -
j_gene: TRBJ1-6
CDR3nt: TGTGCCAGCAACGGGGAACGGTCACCCCTCCACTTT
CDR3aa: CASNGERSPLHF

len: 15
v_gene: TRBV7-8
abundance: -
d_gene: TRBD1
j_gene: TRBJ2-3
CDR3nt: TGTGCCAGCAGCCCCCGGACAGGGGGCGAGCGCACGCAGTATTTT
CDR3aa: CASSPRTGGERTQYF

len: 18
v_gene: TRBV18
abundance: -
d_gene: TRBD2
j_gene: TRBJ2-3
CDR3nt: TGTGCCAGCTCCCCAACTAGCGGGGGGGTTGCTAGCACAGATACGCAGTATTTT
CDR3aa: CASSPTSGGVASTDTQYF

len: 17
v_gene: TRBV23-1
abundance: once
d_gene: TRBD1
j_gene: TRBJ1-2
CDR3nt: TGCGCCAGCAGTCAACTGCACCGGGACAGGTGGCATCCTGGCTACACCTTC
CDR3aa: CASSQLHRDRWHPGYTF

len: 16
v_gene: TRBV9
abundance: -
d_gene: -
j_gene: TRBJ2-3
CDR3nt: TGTGCCAGCAGCGCTACGGGGGACACCCGAAGGGATACGCAGTATTTT
CDR3aa: CASSATGDTRRDTQYF

len: 12
v_gene: TRBV5-6
abundance: once
d_gene: -
j_gene: TRBJ1-2
CDR3nt: TGTGCCAGCAGCCCCAAAGACTATGGCTACACCTTC
CDR3aa: CASSPKDYGYTF

len: 16
v_gene: TRBV6-5
abundance: -
d_gene: TRBD1
j_gene: TRBJ1-5
CDR3nt: TGTGCCAGCAGTTACTCTCCGCCAGGGGGATACCAGCCCCAGCATTTT
CDR3aa: CASSYSPPGGYQPQHF

len: 13
v_gene: TRBV5-1
abundance: -
d_gene: -
j_gene: TRBJ2-7
CDR3nt: TGCGCCAGCAGCTTAGACGGGTACTACGAGCAGTACTTC
CDR3aa: CASSLDGYYEQYF

len: 15
v_gene: TRBV7-3
abundance: -
d_gene: TRBD2
j_gene: TRBJ2-1
CDR3nt: TGTGCCAGCAGCTTATTACTAGCGGGGAACAATGAGCAGTTCTTC
CDR3aa: CASSLLLAGNNEQFF

len: 13
v_gene: TRBV2
abundance: once
d_gene: -
j_gene: TRBJ1-1
CDR3nt: TGTGCCAGCAGTGTGTCCGCAAACACTGAAGCTTTCTTT
CDR3aa: CASSVSANTEAFF

len: 16
v_gene: TRBV23-1
abundance: -
d_gene: -
j_gene: TRBJ1-2
CDR3nt: TGCGCCAGCAGCCAATTCGAGGTAGGGGGTGACTATGGCTACACCTTC
CDR3aa: CASSQFEVGGDYGYTF

len: 13
v_gene: TRBV2
abundance: -
d_gene: -
j_gene: TRBJ2-7
CDR3nt: TGTGCCAGCAGGGCGGACAGCTCCTACGAGCAGTACTTC
CDR3aa: CASRADSSYEQYF

len: 17
v_gene: TRBV29-1
abundance: -
d_gene: TRBD2
j_gene: TRBJ2-3
CDR3nt: TGCAGCGTTATTCCAGCGGGGGGCCAAGGTAGCACAGATACGCAGTATTTT
CDR3aa: CSVIPAGGQGSTDTQYF

len: 13
v_gene: TRBV18
abundance: -
d_gene: -
j_gene: TRBJ2-5
CDR3nt: TGTGCCAGCTCAACGGAGTATTCAGAGACCCAGTACTTC
CDR3aa: CASSTEYSETQYF

len: 15
v_gene: TRBV4-3
abundance: -
d_gene: -
j_gene: TRBJ2-5
CDR3nt: TGCGCCAGCAGCCCATATAAAGGGGCGGGGGAGACCCAGTACTTC
CDR3aa: CASSPYKGAGETQYF

len: 13
v_gene: TRBV6-1
abundance: -
d_gene: -
j_gene: TRBJ1-1
CDR3nt: TGTGCCAGTAAGCAGGGGATGAACACTGAAGCTTTCTTT
CDR3aa: CASKQGMNTEAFF

len: 17
v_gene: TRBV4-1
abundance: -
d_gene: -
j_gene: TRBJ1-2
CDR3nt: TGCGCCAGCAGCCCTTTTTGGAAGGAGAGATCTAACTATGGCTACACCTTC
CDR3aa: CASSPFWKERSNYGYTF

len: 12
v_gene: TRBV6-5
abundance: -
d_gene: -
j_gene: TRBJ1-6
CDR3nt: TGTGCCAGCCGGCAGGGAATTTCACCCCTCCACTTT
CDR3aa: CASRQGISPLHF

len: 16
v_gene: TRBV5-8
abundance: -
d_gene: -
j_gene: TRBJ1-1
CDR3nt: TGTGCCAGCAGCCTGTTACTAGACAGTTTGAACACTGAAGCTTTCTTT
CDR3aa: CASSLLLDSLNTEAFF

len: 16
v_gene: TRBV19
abundance: few
d_gene: TRBD1
j_gene: TRBJ1-5
CDR3nt: TGTGCCAGTAGTCTCTTGGCGGGACAGGGCGATCAGCCCCAGCATTTT
CDR3aa: CASSLLAGQGDQPQHF

len: 17
v_gene: TRBV5-5
abundance: -
d_gene: TRBD2
j_gene: TRBJ2-5
CDR3nt: TGTGCCAGCAGCTTCCTGGGGAGTAGCGGGGGACAAGAGACCCAGTACTTC
CDR3aa: CASSFLGSSGGQETQYF

len: 16
v_gene: TRBV5-6
abundance: -
d_gene: TRBD1
j_gene: TRBJ1-6
CDR3nt: TGTGCCAGCAGTCGGACAGGGAGGTCGGGTAATTCACCCCTCCACTTT
CDR3aa: CASSRTGRSGNSPLHF

len: 12
v_gene: TRBV9
abundance: once
d_gene: -
j_gene: TRBJ2-7
CDR3nt: TGTGCCAGCAGCCTCAACGGCTACGAGCAGTACTTC
CDR3aa: CASSLNGYEQYF

len: 15
v_gene: TRBV6-1
abundance: -
d_gene: TRBD1
j_gene: TRBJ2-3
CDR3nt: TGTGCCAGCAGCCTCCTGGGACAGTCCACAGATACGCAGTATTTT
CDR3aa: CASSLLGQSTDTQYF

len: 14
v_gene: TRBV5-1
abundance: few
d_gene: -
j_gene: TRBJ1-6
CDR3nt: TGCGCCAGCAGCGTGACAGGAGATAATTCACCCCTCCACTTT
CDR3aa: CASSVTGDNSPLHF

len: 15
v_gene: TRBV5-5
abundance: -
d_gene: -
j_gene: TRBJ2-4
CDR3nt: TGTGCCAGCAGCTTGTTCACAGCAGCCAAAAACATTCAGTACTTC
CDR3aa: CASSLFTAAKNIQYF

len: 14
v_gene: TRBV5-1
abundance: -
d_gene: TRBD2
j_gene: TRBJ2-7
CDR3nt: TGCGCCAGCAGCTTGTCACTAGCGGCGTACGAGCAGTACTTC
CDR3aa: CASSLSLAAYEQYF

len: 17
v_gene: TRBV5-6
abundance: -
d_gene: -
j_gene: TRBJ2-2
CDR3nt: TGTGCCAGCAGCTTGGGCTTAACCGGGATCCGACACGGGGAGCTGTTTTTT
CDR3aa: CASSLGLTGIRHGELFF

len: 14
v_gene: TRBV7-2
abundance: -
d_gene: TRBD1
j_gene: TRBJ1-4
CDR3nt: TGTGCCAGCAGCTTCTACAGGGGGCCTGAAAAACTGTTTTTT
CDR3aa: CASSFYRGPEKLFF

len: 16
v_gene: TRBV14
abundance: -
d_gene: -
j_gene: TRBJ1-2
CDR3nt: TGTGCCAGCAGCCTCTATTCCAGGCTCCCCGGCCCGGGCTACACCTTC
CDR3aa: CASSLYSRLPGPGYTF

len: 13
v_gene: TRBV29-1
abundance: -
d_gene: TRBD1
j_gene: TRBJ1-5
CDR3nt: TGCAGCGTATCGACAGGGGTCAATCAGCCCCAGCATTTT
CDR3aa: CSVSTGVNQPQHF

len: 15
v_gene: TRBV7-9
abundance: -
d_gene: -
j_gene: TRBJ2-1
CDR3nt: TGTGCCAGCAGCTCGGGGGGGACAGGGAACAATGAGCAGTTCTTC
CDR3aa: CASSSGGTGNNEQFF

len: 13
v_gene: TRBV11-1
abundance: -
d_gene: -
j_gene: TRBJ2-2
CDR3nt: TGTGCCAGCAGGGCAGCCTACACCGGGGAGCTGTTTTTT
CDR3aa: CASRAAYTGELFF

len: 17
v_gene: TRBV28
abundance: -
d_gene: TRBD2
j_gene: TRBJ2-7
CDR3nt: TGTGCCAGCAGCCCCCCGGGGGTCGGGGGGGCAGCCTACGAGCAGTACTTC
CDR3aa: CASSPPGVGGAAYEQYF

len: 15
v_gene: TRBV18
abundance: -
d_gene: TRBD2
j_gene: TRBJ2-1
CDR3nt: TGTGCCAGCTCACTTAGCGGGGGGTTCAGCAATGAGCAGTTCTTC
CDR3aa: CASSLSGGFSNEQFF

len: 12
v_gene: TRBV9
abundance: -
d_gene: -
j_gene: TRBJ1-2
CDR3nt: TGTGCCAGCAGCCCGCCGGCCTATGGCTACACCTTC
CDR3aa: CASSPPAYGYTF

len: 13
v_gene: TRBV5-4
abundance: -
d_gene: TRBD1
j_gene: TRBJ1-1
CDR3nt: TGTGCCAGCGGCCCAGGGGGTAGCACTGAAGCTTTCTTT
CDR3aa: CASGPGGSTEAFF

len: 15
v_gene: TRBV5-5
abundance: -
d_gene: -
j_gene: TRBJ1-3
CDR3nt: TGTGCCAGCAGCTTCTCCAGGGAATCTGGAAACACCATATATTTT
CDR3aa: CASSFSRESGNTIYF

len: 13
v_gene: TRBV29-1
abundance: -
d_gene: -
j_gene: TRBJ1-3
CDR3nt: TGCAGCGTCGCTTCGACAGCTGGAAACACCATATATTTT
CDR3aa: CSVASTAGNTIYF

len: 15
v_gene: TRBV5-1
abundance: -
d_gene: -
j_gene: TRBJ1-6
CDR3nt: TGCGCCAGCAGCTTGGTGCGGGGAGATAATTCACCCCTCCACTTT
CDR3aa: CASSLVRGDNSPLHF

len: 15
v_gene: TRBV18
abundance: -
d_gene: -
j_gene: TRBJ1-6
CDR3nt: TGTGCCAGCTCACCGGGAGAGGGGGTGAGTTCACCCCTCCACTTT
CDR3aa: CASSPGEGVSSPLHF

len: 15
v_gene: TRBV9
abundance: -
d_gene: -
j_gene: TRBJ2-7
CDR3nt: TGTGCCAGCAGCGTAGGGAGCGGATTATCCTACGAGCAGTACTTC
CDR3aa: CASSVGSGLSYEQYF

len: 17
v_gene: TRBV19
abundance: -
d_gene: -
j_gene: TRBJ2-5
CDR3nt: TGTGCCAGTAGTATTCGATCTGAACAGGGGCGCGGGGCGACCCAGTACTTC
CDR3aa: CASSIRSEQGRGATQYF

len: 15
v_gene: TRBV19
abundance: -
d_gene: -
j_gene: TRBJ1-6
CDR3nt: TGTGCCAGTAGTACCGAGGGGGGGGGAAATTCACCCCTCCACTTT
CDR3aa: CASSTEGGGNSPLHF

len: 14
v_gene: TRBV5-4
abundance: -
d_gene: -
j_gene: TRBJ2-5
CDR3nt: TGTGCCAGCAGCCTGGCGGGGGCCCAAGAGACCCAGTACTTC
CDR3aa: CASSLAGAQETQYF

len: 13
v_gene: TRBV6-5
abundance: -
d_gene: -
j_gene: TRBJ2-3
CDR3nt: TGTGCCAGCAGTTACTCGAATCAAGATACGCAGTATTTT
CDR3aa: CASSYSNQDTQYF

len: 17
v_gene: TRBV27
abundance: -
d_gene: TRBD1
j_gene: TRBJ2-3
CDR3nt: TGTGCCAGCAGGACTACGGGGACAGGGACTAGCACAGATACGCAGTATTTT
CDR3aa: CASRTTGTGTSTDTQYF

len: 13
v_gene: TRBV11-3
abundance: -
d_gene: -
j_gene: TRBJ1-1
CDR3nt: TGTGCCAGCAGCTTAGATGCCGGGTCTGAAGCTTTCTTT
CDR3aa: CASSLDAGSEAFF

len: 18
v_gene: TRBV6-4
abundance: -
d_gene: TRBD2
j_gene: TRBJ2-2
CDR3nt: TGTGCCAGCAGCCCCAGTACTAGCGGGGGGACTAACACCGGGGAGCTGTTTTTT
CDR3aa: CASSPSTSGGTNTGELFF